A selection of T cell receptor beta chains follows, all from one sample in a study of CD8 T cells in ankylosing spondylitis. Via MiXCR, TCRdb re-called the 5' RACE reads, giving one row per CDR3 protein. The sample has some 250,000 distinct CDR3 sequences; roughly a quarter are singletons. Sequencing used blood, either unsorted or a sorted T cell fraction (not recorded which). The receptor set was obtained from a male donor with ankylosing spondylitis or in good health (not recorded which). Both conserved end residues are part of each CDR3. Fields, in order: clone size, V gene, D gene, J gene, CDR3 DNA, CDR3 protein. The D gene is left open where the match is weak. Rows give clone size only sometimes, using once, few, many, or a class for an expanded clone.

abundance: few
v_gene: TRBV7-8
d_gene: TRBD2
j_gene: TRBJ2-1
CDR3nt: TGTGCCAGCAGCCCCCTCGGTGCGGGGGTCTACAATGAGCAGTTCTTC
CDR3aa: CASSPLGAGVYNEQFF

abundance: many
v_gene: TRBV20-1
d_gene: TRBD2
j_gene: TRBJ2-3
CDR3nt: TGCAGTGCTAGGGGAGAGGGCGGGGGGGCAGTAGATACGCAGTATTTT
CDR3aa: CSARGEGGGAVDTQYF

abundance: -
v_gene: TRBV20-1
d_gene: -
j_gene: TRBJ1-2
CDR3nt: TGCAGTGCTTCACCCAGGGTCTATGGCTACACCTTC
CDR3aa: CSASPRVYGYTF

abundance: -
v_gene: TRBV24-1
d_gene: -
j_gene: TRBJ2-1
CDR3nt: TGTGCCACCAGTGCCGCACCCGGGGTCTTAGGTTATGAGCAGTTCTTC
CDR3aa: CATSAAPGVLGYEQFF

abundance: many
v_gene: TRBV3-1
d_gene: TRBD2
j_gene: TRBJ2-3
CDR3nt: TGTGCCAGCAGCTACGGGGGGGCAGCAGATACGCAGTATTTT
CDR3aa: CASSYGGAADTQYF

abundance: few
v_gene: TRBV12-3/TRBV12-4
d_gene: -
j_gene: TRBJ1-3
CDR3nt: TGTGCCAGCAGTTTAAGGCGGCTCGCTGGAAACACCATATATTTT
CDR3aa: CASSLRRLAGNTIYF

abundance: -
v_gene: TRBV5-5
d_gene: -
j_gene: TRBJ2-7
CDR3nt: TGTGCCAGCAGCTTGGGGGCAGGGCAGGTCTACGAGCAGTACTTC
CDR3aa: CASSLGAGQVYEQYF

abundance: -
v_gene: TRBV20-1
d_gene: TRBD2
j_gene: TRBJ2-3
CDR3nt: TGCAGTGCTACGGTACTAGCGGGGGATGGAGATACGCAGTATTTT
CDR3aa: CSATVLAGDGDTQYF

abundance: many
v_gene: TRBV20-1
d_gene: -
j_gene: TRBJ1-5
CDR3nt: TGCAGTGCTAGGTCTCAGGATTATAGCAATCAGCCCCAGCATTTT
CDR3aa: CSARSQDYSNQPQHF

abundance: many
v_gene: TRBV5-1
d_gene: -
j_gene: TRBJ2-2
CDR3nt: TGCGCCAGCAGCGGCGGACTCAACACCGGGGAGCTGTTTTTT
CDR3aa: CASSGGLNTGELFF

abundance: few
v_gene: TRBV15
d_gene: -
j_gene: TRBJ2-7
CDR3nt: TGTGCCACCAGCAGAGATCGGAGGACGTTCTTC
CDR3aa: CATSRDRRTFF

abundance: once
v_gene: TRBV5-6
d_gene: TRBD1
j_gene: TRBJ1-1
CDR3nt: TGTGCCAGCAGCTGGACAGGGAGTGGGTACACTGAAGCTTTCTTT
CDR3aa: CASSWTGSGYTEAFF

abundance: many
v_gene: TRBV5-1
d_gene: -
j_gene: TRBJ2-1
CDR3nt: TGCGCCAGCAGCTTCGCGGCGTGGGGAAGCTCCTACAATGAGCAGTTCTTC
CDR3aa: CASSFAAWGSSYNEQFF

abundance: many
v_gene: TRBV12-3/TRBV12-4
d_gene: -
j_gene: TRBJ1-1
CDR3nt: TGTGCCAGCAGTTTAATGGGCACTGAAGCTTTCTTT
CDR3aa: CASSLMGTEAFF

abundance: few
v_gene: TRBV5-1
d_gene: -
j_gene: TRBJ2-7
CDR3nt: TGCGCCAGCAGCTTGGGGATCGGTGGAGGGGACGAGCAGTACTTC
CDR3aa: CASSLGIGGGDEQYF

abundance: -
v_gene: TRBV6-1
d_gene: TRBD1
j_gene: TRBJ2-7
CDR3nt: TGTGCCAGCACCCGATCGAGGGGGCACGAGCAGTACTTC
CDR3aa: CASTRSRGHEQYF

abundance: many
v_gene: TRBV20-1
d_gene: TRBD1
j_gene: TRBJ2-7
CDR3nt: TGCAGTGCTACCTCGGGACAGGGCGTCTACGAGCAGTACTTC
CDR3aa: CSATSGQGVYEQYF

abundance: -
v_gene: TRBV12-3/TRBV12-4
d_gene: -
j_gene: TRBJ2-2
CDR3nt: TGTGCCAGCAGTTTAGCACTAGCCAGGGTGAACACCGGGGAGCTGTTTTTT
CDR3aa: CASSLALARVNTGELFF

abundance: -
v_gene: TRBV12-3/TRBV12-4
d_gene: -
j_gene: TRBJ2-7
CDR3nt: TGTGCCAGCAGCATCGGGGAGGAGCAGTACTTC
CDR3aa: CASSIGEEQYF

abundance: few
v_gene: TRBV20-1
d_gene: TRBD1
j_gene: TRBJ1-2
CDR3nt: TGCAGTGCTAGAGATCTGACAGGGCATTTTCATGGCTACACCTTC
CDR3aa: CSARDLTGHFHGYTF

abundance: few
v_gene: TRBV20-1
d_gene: -
j_gene: TRBJ2-3
CDR3nt: TGCAGTGAGGATGTTGGAGATACGCAGTATTTT
CDR3aa: CSEDVGDTQYF

abundance: -
v_gene: TRBV7-2
d_gene: TRBD2
j_gene: TRBJ2-7
CDR3nt: TGTGCCAGCAGCTTATCCTTGACTAGCGGGTCCTACGAGCAGTACTTC
CDR3aa: CASSLSLTSGSYEQYF

abundance: few
v_gene: TRBV20-1
d_gene: TRBD1
j_gene: TRBJ2-5
CDR3nt: TGCAGTGCTAGCAATACGAATTCGGGACAGGGACAAGAGACCCAGTACTTC
CDR3aa: CSASNTNSGQGQETQYF

abundance: -
v_gene: TRBV7-8
d_gene: -
j_gene: TRBJ2-7
CDR3nt: TGTGCCAGCAGCTTAGTCGGGCAGGGTTTCGAGCAGTACTTC
CDR3aa: CASSLVGQGFEQYF

abundance: many
v_gene: TRBV20-1
d_gene: TRBD1
j_gene: TRBJ2-3
CDR3nt: TGCAGTGCTACCTTAGGACAGGTTTCGCAGTATTTT
CDR3aa: CSATLGQVSQYF

abundance: many
v_gene: TRBV12-3/TRBV12-4
d_gene: -
j_gene: TRBJ1-2
CDR3nt: TGTGCCAGCAAAACCAGGGGACTGCACGGCTACACCTTC
CDR3aa: CASKTRGLHGYTF

abundance: -
v_gene: TRBV10-2
d_gene: TRBD1
j_gene: TRBJ2-7
CDR3nt: TGCGCCAGCAGGCGGGACAGGACCTACGAGCAGTACTTC
CDR3aa: CASRRDRTYEQYF

abundance: many
v_gene: TRBV10-3
d_gene: -
j_gene: TRBJ2-7
CDR3nt: TGTGCCATCAGTGAGCCTAGATCCTACGAGCAGTACTTC
CDR3aa: CAISEPRSYEQYF

abundance: few
v_gene: TRBV4-2
d_gene: -
j_gene: TRBJ2-3
CDR3nt: TGTGCCAGCAGCCAAGAGATCACAGATACGCAGTATTTT
CDR3aa: CASSQEITDTQYF

abundance: -
v_gene: TRBV20-1
d_gene: TRBD1
j_gene: TRBJ1-4
CDR3nt: TGCAGTGCTAGTGACCGGACAGGGGGTGAAAAACTGTTTTTT
CDR3aa: CSASDRTGGEKLFF

abundance: many
v_gene: TRBV5-6
d_gene: TRBD1
j_gene: TRBJ1-4
CDR3nt: TGTGCCAGCAGCGTCATTACAGGGGGCAATGAAAAACTGTTTTTT
CDR3aa: CASSVITGGNEKLFF

abundance: few
v_gene: TRBV12-3/TRBV12-4
d_gene: -
j_gene: TRBJ2-6
CDR3nt: TGTGCCAGCATCCAACCTGGGGCCAACGTCCTGACTTTC
CDR3aa: CASIQPGANVLTF

abundance: -
v_gene: TRBV20-1
d_gene: -
j_gene: TRBJ2-5
CDR3nt: TGCAGTGCTAGTCGGGACATAAACCAAGAGACCCAGTACTTC
CDR3aa: CSASRDINQETQYF

abundance: -
v_gene: TRBV2
d_gene: TRBD1
j_gene: TRBJ2-3
CDR3nt: TGTGCCAGCAGCGGACAGGGGGGAACGCAGTATTTT
CDR3aa: CASSGQGGTQYF

abundance: few
v_gene: TRBV6-5
d_gene: -
j_gene: TRBJ2-7
CDR3nt: TGTGCCAGCAGTAACCCGGCCGGGGCTAGGGCCTACGAGCAGTACTTC
CDR3aa: CASSNPAGARAYEQYF

abundance: few
v_gene: TRBV20-1
d_gene: -
j_gene: TRBJ1-2
CDR3nt: TGCAGTGCTAGAGGGGGTAAAAGCTACACCTTC
CDR3aa: CSARGGKSYTF

abundance: -
v_gene: TRBV10-2
d_gene: -
j_gene: TRBJ2-1
CDR3nt: TGCGCCAGCAAGGGTAAGCCCTACAATGAGCAGTTCTTC
CDR3aa: CASKGKPYNEQFF

abundance: many
v_gene: TRBV5-1
d_gene: TRBD2
j_gene: TRBJ2-7
CDR3nt: TGCGCCAGCAGCTTGTTCCTAGCGGGTACCTACGAGCAGTACTTC
CDR3aa: CASSLFLAGTYEQYF

abundance: -
v_gene: TRBV28
d_gene: TRBD1
j_gene: TRBJ2-6
CDR3nt: TGTGCCAGCAGCTTAACAGGGGCTGGGGCCAACGTCCTGACTTTC
CDR3aa: CASSLTGAGANVLTF

abundance: few
v_gene: TRBV6-1
d_gene: -
j_gene: TRBJ2-1
CDR3nt: TGTGCCAGCAGTGACGACAGGAGCAGCTCCTACAATGAGCAGTTCTTC
CDR3aa: CASSDDRSSSYNEQFF

abundance: many
v_gene: TRBV12-3/TRBV12-4
d_gene: -
j_gene: TRBJ2-5
CDR3nt: TGTGCCAGCACTAAGGGAACCCAAGAGACCCAGTACTTC
CDR3aa: CASTKGTQETQYF

abundance: few
v_gene: TRBV6-1
d_gene: -
j_gene: TRBJ2-5
CDR3nt: TGTGCCAGCAGTGAAGTAACGGGACGCCCGACGGAGACCCAGTACTTC
CDR3aa: CASSEVTGRPTETQYF

abundance: many
v_gene: TRBV20-1
d_gene: -
j_gene: TRBJ2-5
CDR3nt: TGCAGTGCTAGGGAAGGACGGGTGCGGGAGACCCAGTACTTC
CDR3aa: CSAREGRVRETQYF

abundance: -
v_gene: TRBV2
d_gene: TRBD2
j_gene: TRBJ2-2
CDR3nt: TGTGCCAGGGGGACTAGCGGGGCCACCGGGGAGCTGTTTTTT
CDR3aa: CARGTSGATGELFF

abundance: many
v_gene: TRBV10-3
d_gene: TRBD2
j_gene: TRBJ2-1
CDR3nt: TGTGCCATCAGTGACCCCGCGGGGGCGGGGGGCAACTCCTACAATGAGCAGTTCTTC
CDR3aa: CAISDPAGAGGNSYNEQFF

abundance: -
v_gene: TRBV23-1
d_gene: -
j_gene: TRBJ2-7
CDR3nt: TGCGCCAGCAGTCACTACCCGGTCAGGGGGGCCGAGCAGTACTTC
CDR3aa: CASSHYPVRGAEQYF

abundance: -
v_gene: TRBV12-3/TRBV12-4
d_gene: -
j_gene: TRBJ2-7
CDR3nt: TGTGCCAGCAGTTTTCGGGAAGAGCAGTACTTC
CDR3aa: CASSFREEQYF

abundance: many
v_gene: TRBV9
d_gene: TRBD2
j_gene: TRBJ2-3
CDR3nt: TGTGCCAGCAGTGGGGGGGGAGATACGCAGTATTTT
CDR3aa: CASSGGGDTQYF